The 21 T cell receptor beta chains below all came from one sample that was sequenced in a study of blood T cell repertoires in COVID-19. This table comes from immunoSEQ multiplex PCR, and its TCRdb copy is limited to in-frame clones, with some not included. The sample shows tens of thousands of clones, about 93% of them seen only once. Input material: peripheral blood. The origin of the receptors is a human donor in a cohort sampled during active COVID-19.

J is TRBJ2-7 and V is TRBV11-2; no definite D call. V shed 3 bases and J shed 2 bases, with 8 bases lying between them. CDR3 length equals 13 residues. Germline V gene lookup returns CDR1 SGHAT and CDR2 FQNNGV. CDR3: CASSFPHTYEQYF. The CDR3 DNA follows: TGTGCCAGCAGCTTTCCCCACACCTACGAGCAGTACTTC.

The chain couples TRBV9 to TRBJ1-1; D may be TRBD1 (6 bases). The V end was cut by 0 bases, the J end by 1 base, with 7 bases between. CDR1 SGDLS and CDR2 YYNGEE come from the germline V gene. The CDR3 has 14 amino acids. This CDR3 reads CASSVGGQNTEAFF. CDR3 nucleotides: TGTGCCAGCAGCGTAGGGGGACAGAACACTGAAGCTTTCTTT.

V gene TRBV7-2 combines with J gene TRBJ2-7; D uncertain. V lost 2 bases and J lost 2, with 10 bases in between. Looked up from germline, CDR1 is SGHTA and CDR2 is FQGNSA. This CDR3 region has 14 residues. This CDR3 is CASSLTVGPYEQYF. CDR3 in DNA: TGTGCCAGCAGCTTAACGGTGGGCCCCTACGAGCAGTACTTC.

The V call is TRBV2, the J call TRBJ2-1; TRBD1 agrees at 8 bases. CDR3 size: 15 residues. Germline V gene lookup returns CDR1 SNHLY and CDR2 FYNNEI. V lost 4 bases, J lost 4 bases, and 6 bases stayed unmatched. The DNA for the CDR3 is TGTGCCAGCAGTGGCGGACAGGGATCATACAATGAGCAGTTCTTC. Amino acids: CASSGGQGSYNEQFF.

This clone showed up just once. The V and J genes are TRBV19 and TRBJ1-5; D remains ambiguous. The CDR3 has 13 amino acids. V was cut by 1 base and J by 4 bases, with 5 bases left in between. Germline V CDR1 and CDR2: LNHDA, SQIVND (reference sequence). The chain's CDR3 is CASSIGQNQPQHF. The CDR3 DNA reads as TGTGCCAGTAGTATAGGTCAAAATCAGCCCCAGCATTTT. Drawing the rest from reference TRBV19 and TRBJ1-5, the complete variable domain is DGGITQSPKYLFRKEGQNVTLSCEQNLNHDAMYWYRQDPGQGLRLIYYSQIVNDFQKGDIAEGYSVSREKKESFPLTVTSAQKNPTAFYLCASSIGQNQPQHFGDGTRLSIL.

J is TRBJ2-5 and V is TRBV2, with 13 bases identical to TRBD2. The V and J ends lost 6 bases and 3 bases, in that order; junction bases with no gene match: 4. The length of the CDR3 is 15 residues. Germline V gene sequence: CDR1 SNHLY, CDR2 FYNNEI. The CDR3 DNA reads as TGTGCCAGCAGAGGACTAGCGGGGGCTAAAGAGACCCAGTACTTC. It yields the protein CASRGLAGAKETQYF.

The CDR3 here is CASSEEATNEKLFF. For the CDR3, the DNA is TGTGCCAGCAGTGAGGAGGCAACTAATGAAAAACTGTTTTTT. The rearrangement joins TRBV6-4 to TRBJ1-4; no clear D gene. This CDR3 spans 14 amino acids. Germline CDR1 is MRHNA and CDR2 is SNTAGT. The germline V and J ends were trimmed by 3 bases and 0 bases, with 5 bases remaining between them.

J is TRBJ2-7 and V is TRBV13, with TRBD1 matching 7 bases. CDR1 and CDR2 (germline): PRHDT, FYEKMQ (reference sequence). The ends lost 4 bases at V and 2 bases at J; junction bases unmatched: 11. The CDR3 contains 16 residues. The CDR3 region is CASSSPAGGQAYEQYF. The CDR3 nucleotides read TGTGCCAGCAGCTCCCCTGCAGGGGGTCAAGCCTACGAGCAGTACTTC.

The CDR3 protein is CASRTGLPGAFF. CDR3 DNA sequence: TGTGCCAGCAGGACCGGTCTCCCAGGAGCTTTCTTT. The V call is TRBV12-3 or TRBV12-4, the J call TRBJ1-1; no definite D call. The CDR3 length is 12 residues. V lost 6 bases and J lost 10, with 15 bases in between.

The genes are TRBV10-3 and TRBJ2-7; TRBD2 is a possible D gene (6 bases). The CDR3 totals 17 residues. Trimming removed 0 bases at V and 2 bases at J, with 17 bases between. CDR1 and CDR2 (germline): ENHRY, SYGVKD. The CDR3 DNA follows: TGTGCCATCAGTGAGTCGATGGGAGGAAGGGGTGCCTACGAGCAGTACTTC. Amino acid sequence: CAISESMGGRGAYEQYF.

This chain joins TRBV6-5 and TRBJ1-2; 8 bases line up with TRBD1. The germline V gene encodes CDR1 MNHEY and CDR2 SVGAGI. V dropped 6 bases and J dropped 1; count of bases not matched to a gene: 7. The CDR3 is 15 amino acids. The CDR3 loop is CASRPGQGNNYGYTF. The DNA of the CDR3 is TGTGCCAGCAGACCCGGACAGGGCAATAACTATGGCTACACCTTC.

The V and J genes are TRBV27 and TRBJ2-1; D perhaps matches TRBD2 (5 bases). The germline CDR1 and CDR2 sequences are MNHEY and SMNVEV (reference sequence). CDR3 length: 12 amino acids. Trimming took off 2 bases at V and 7 bases at J, with 6 bases between the two ends. The CDR3 is CASSLRGNEQFF. Here the CDR3 DNA reads TGTGCCAGCAGTTTAAGAGGGAATGAGCAGTTCTTC.

The V gene is TRBV28, the J gene TRBJ1-2, with TRBD1 as a possible D gene (5 bases). Germline CDR1 and CDR2: MDHEN and SYDVKM. This CDR3 has 13 residues. Deletions cut 3 bases from V and 8 bases from J, with 13 bases between. DNA of the CDR3: TGTGCCAGCAGTTTTGACAGATCGGACGGCTACACCTTC. Protein: CASSFDRSDGYTF.

This clone was detected a few times. The chain couples TRBV3-1 (or the pseudogene TRBV3-2) to TRBJ2-7, with D maybe TRBD2 (5 bases). The germline V gene encodes CDR1 LGHDT and CDR2 YNNKEL (reference sequence). V was trimmed by 5 bases and J by 4 bases, leaving 6 bases between them. This CDR3 is built from 11 residues. CDR3 amino acids: CASSEGYEQYF. In nucleotides, the CDR3 is TGTGCCAGCAGCGAGGGTTACGAGCAGTACTTC.

J is TRBJ2-1 and V is TRBV5-6, with 11 bases fitting TRBD2. V was clipped by 4 bases and J by 10 bases; unmatched bases: 19. The CDR3 extends over 18 amino acids. CDR1 and CDR2 (germline): SGHDT, YYEEEE. In nucleotides, the CDR3 is TGTGCCAGCAGCCCTAGACTAGCGGGGCTGCCTCCCCTAGGGGAGCAGTTCTTC. This sequence encodes CASSPRLAGLPPLGEQFF. The full variable domain, completed using reference TRBV5-6 and TRBJ2-1, is DAGVTQSPTHLIKTRGQQVTLRCSPKSGHDTVSWYQQALGQGPQFIFQYYEEEERQRGNFPDRFSGHQFPNYSSELNVNALLLGDSALYLCASSPRLAGLPPLGEQFFGPGTRLTVL.

The chain links TRBV2 to TRBJ1-1; possible D gene TRBD1, 6 bases. This CDR3 has 15 residues. V shed 6 bases and J shed 0 bases, with 14 bases lying between them. The V gene's germline CDR1 is SNHLY and CDR2 FYNNEI. CDR3 region: CASRETGKLNTEAFF. Here the CDR3 DNA reads TGTGCCAGCAGAGAGACAGGCAAATTGAACACTGAAGCTTTCTTT.

The V gene is TRBV4-1, the J gene TRBJ1-2; TRBD1 is a possible D gene (5 bases). CDR1 is MGHRA, CDR2 YSYEKL, per germline. This CDR3 comprises 14 residues. Trimming removed 3 bases at V and 4 bases at J, with 12 bases between. In DNA, the CDR3 is TGCGCCAGCAGCCAGGGGGGTAATGGCTATGGCTACACCTTC. Amino acid sequence: CASSQGGNGYGYTF.

The chain recombines TRBV5-1 with TRBJ1-3; D is uncertain. Trimming took 4 bases from V and 0 from J, leaving 26 bases between them. Germline lookup yields CDR1 SGHRS and CDR2 YFSETQ. The CDR3 is 20 residues long. The CDR3 sequence is CASSQLGGLPPTLSGNTIYF. The CDR3 region has the DNA TGCGCCAGCAGCCAACTTGGTGGACTCCCACCAACTCTCTCTGGAAACACCATATATTTT.

V gene TRBV21-1 combines with J gene TRBJ1-3; the table assigns TRBD1, which was not confirmed against the DNA. TRBV21-1 is tagged as a pseudogene. CDR3 length equals 17 residues. The CDR3 here is CASSAYWTPYSGNTIYF. The CDR3 region has the DNA TGTGCCAGCAGCGCGTACTGGACACCCTACTCTGGAAACACCATATATTTT.

The chain recombines TRBV3-1 (or the pseudogene TRBV3-2) with TRBJ1-2; no reliable D call. CDR1 and CDR2 (germline): LGHDT, YNNKEL (reference sequence). V dropped 1 base and J dropped 6 bases, with 12 bases sitting between them. The CDR3 contains 14 residues. CDR3 nucleotides: TGTGCCAGCAGCCAAGTTCCAGGCGGGCATGGCTACACCTTC. It codes for CASSQVPGGHGYTF.

The chain joins TRBV27 to TRBJ1-6; TRBD1 is a possible D gene (6 bases). Germline CDR1 reads MNHEY; CDR2 reads SMNVEV (reference sequence). The germline V and J ends were trimmed by 5 bases and 9 bases, with 20 bases remaining between them. The CDR3 length is 16 residues. As DNA, the CDR3 is TGTGCCAGCAGTGCCCTGGGGGGCGGGGGTGGTTCACCCCTCCACTTT. It encodes CASSALGGGGGSPLHF.